Each of the 24 T cell receptor beta chains below was sequenced from the same sample in a study of T cells in localized non-small cell lung cancer (dated by TCRdb to about 2020). The protocol used for the library was the immunoSEQ multiplex PCR assay. Held by TCRdb, this immuneACCESS table contains in-frame sequences only and omits some clones. Under half of the omission traces to an unresolved V gene where checked; the cause of the rest is unknown. Counted in this sample were tens of thousands of clones; more than 75% of them appeared once. The ten largest clones take up 20% to 25% of the sample. Sample: peripheral blood, taken before any cancer treatment. The receptors shown here come from a woman aged 40 to 75 with stage I squamous cell lung carcinoma.

V gene TRBV28 combines with J gene TRBJ1-2, with D perhaps matching TRBD1 (6 bases). Germline values: CDR1 MDHEN, CDR2 SYDVKM. The length of the CDR3 is 17 residues. V lost 3 bases, J lost 0 bases, and 17 bases lay in between. The CDR3 bases are TGTGCCAGCAGTTTTGGGGGCGGAAGCACTACTAACTATGGCTACACCTTC. It codes for CASSFGGGSTTNYGYTF.

The chain is built from TRBV11-2 and TRBJ2-5, with D tentatively TRBD2 (5 bases). The CDR3 covers 13 residues. Germline CDR1 and CDR2: SGHAT and FQNNGV. Trimming removed 5 bases from V and 5 bases from J, with 12 bases in between. The CDR3 coding sequence is TGTGCCAGCAGCCTAGGACTGGGGGAGACCCAGTACTTC. This codes for CASSLGLGETQYF.

This chain connects TRBV19 to TRBJ2-7; 7 bases are shared with TRBD2. With 1 base clipped from V and 4 bases from J, the junction kept 10 bases outside the gene matches. The CDR3 has 16 amino acids. Germline CDR1 reads LNHDA; CDR2 reads SQIVND (reference sequence). The CDR3 DNA sequence: TGTGCCAGTAGTATAGCGGGGGGACGGATGGGATACGAGCAGTACTTC. This sequence encodes CASSIAGGRMGYEQYF.

To note about this clone: Different DNA sequences within this sample yield the same CDR3. This rearrangement joins TRBV27 to TRBJ1-5, with a weak D call TRBD1 (5 bases). Between the trimmed V and J ends, which lost 6 bases and 4 bases, there was a span of 13 bases. CDR1 MNHEY and CDR2 SMNVEV come from the germline V gene (reference sequence). The CDR3 totals 14 residues. This CDR3 reads CASSLRPGNQPQHF. Here the CDR3 DNA reads TGTGCCAGCAGCCTCCGGCCAGGGAATCAGCCCCAGCATTTT.

The gene calls are TRBV19 and TRBJ1-2; D perhaps matches TRBD1 (5 bases). The V end lost 6 bases, the J end lost 4 bases, and 18 bases lay between the germline ends. The germline gives CDR1 LNHDA, CDR2 SQIVND (reference sequence). The CDR3 extends over 15 amino acids. The CDR3 DNA reads TGTGCCAGTAGGAGGGGAATGAGCGGGAGCTATGGCTACACCTTC. Its protein is CASRRGMSGSYGYTF.

This clone was observed a few times. The sample holds other DNA sequences that translate to the same CDR3. The V gene is TRBV28, the J gene TRBJ2-1; D is perhaps TRBD1 or TRBD2 (7 bases each). Germline-derived CDR1 and CDR2 are MDHEN and SYDVKM. The length of the CDR3 is 16 residues. The ends were cut back, 6 bases at V and 4 bases at J, with 19 bases in the middle. The CDR3 region is CASSGEGAGEYNEQFF. CDR3 DNA sequence: TGTGCCAGCAGCGGCGAGGGGGCGGGGGAGTACAATGAGCAGTTCTTC.

The gene calls are TRBV15 and TRBJ1-5, with 8 positions matching TRBD1. The CDR3 consists of 14 residues. With V trimmed by 3 bases and J by 7 bases, 5 bases remained unmatched. Germline values: CDR1 LNHNV, CDR2 YYDKDF (reference sequence). CDR3 nucleotides: TGTGCCACCAGCAGTACAGGGGGTATCCAGCCCCAGCATTTT. Its translation: CATSSTGGIQPQHF.

The V gene is TRBV9, the J gene TRBJ1-1; D is unresolved. Trimming left V 0 bases short and J 5 bases short, with 5 bases between. Germline CDR1 SGDLS, CDR2 YYNGEE. The CDR3 covers 12 residues. CDR3 in amino acids: CASSVVGTEAFF. The CDR3 region has the DNA TGTGCCAGCAGCGTAGTTGGGACTGAAGCTTTCTTT.

The chain carries TRBV6-5 and TRBJ1-2, with D hard to call. V dropped 4 bases and J dropped 2 bases, with 14 bases sitting between them. The germline V gene has CDR1 MNHEY and CDR2 SVGAGI. The CDR3 is made up of 15 amino acids. In DNA, the CDR3 is TGTGCCAGCAGTTTAGGTCATTTAGGGAACTATGGCTACACCTTC. Amino acid sequence: CASSLGHLGNYGYTF.

CDR3 DNA: TGTGCCAGCAGTGAAAGGTGGGGAACTAACTATGGCTACACCTTC. Translating gives CASSERWGTNYGYTF. The rearrangement links TRBV2 to TRBJ1-2; D is unclear. The CDR3 contains 15 residues. V lost 2 bases and J lost 0, with 10 bases in between. Germline-derived CDR1 and CDR2 are SNHLY and FYNNEI.

The rearrangement links TRBV19 to TRBJ2-7; D remains unclear. Deletions cut 4 bases from V and 2 bases from J, with 12 bases between. Germline V lookup: CDR1 LNHDA, CDR2 SQIVND (reference sequence). This CDR3 is 14 amino acids long. This CDR3 is CASSTDLWAYEQYF. DNA of the CDR3: TGTGCCAGTAGTACGGATCTTTGGGCCTACGAGCAGTACTTC.

The gene calls are TRBV7-2 and TRBJ2-4, with a tentative D call TRBD1 (5 bases). V dropped 1 base and J dropped 7 bases, with 14 bases sitting between them. The CDR3 is 15 residues long. CDR1 and CDR2 (germline): SGHTA, FQGNSA. The CDR3 DNA sequence: TGTGCCAGCAGCTTAGGCGTCAGGGCGGTTAACATTCAGTACTTC. Amino acids: CASSLGVRAVNIQYF.

The table lists this clone with a count of one. The chain carries TRBV11-2 and TRBJ1-2, with D tentatively TRBD1 (5 bases). V was clipped by 0 bases and J by 3 bases, with 8 bases between them. CDR1 and CDR2 (germline): SGHAT, FQNNGV. The CDR3 runs to 14 residues. The CDR3 reads CASSLDGGYYGYTF. CDR3 DNA sequence: TGTGCCAGCAGCTTAGATGGGGGGTACTATGGCTACACCTTC.

The chain employs TRBV2 and TRBJ2-7; the match to TRBD1 covers 8 bases. V was pared by 3 bases and J by 4 bases, with 11 bases of the junction left unmatched. Germline V gene data show CDR1 as SNHLY and CDR2 as FYNNEI. The CDR3 runs to 16 residues. The CDR3 loop is CASSDIVGQGRYEQYF. The CDR3 DNA reads as TGTGCCAGCAGTGACATAGTTGGACAGGGCCGGTACGAGCAGTACTTC.

The rearrangement uses TRBV5-6 and TRBJ1-1, with D unresolved. V was pared by 2 bases and J by 0 bases, with 14 bases between. Germline CDR1 is SGHDT and CDR2 is YYEEEE. The CDR3 contains 16 residues. CDR3 coding DNA: TGTGCCAGCAGCTTTAGACTCCGACGCTTGAACACTGAAGCTTTCTTT. This encodes CASSFRLRRLNTEAFF.

The chain couples TRBV19 to TRBJ2-2; 7 nucleotides match TRBD1. The germline V gene encodes CDR1 LNHDA and CDR2 SQIVND (reference sequence). This CDR3 is 14 amino acids long. V lost 5 bases and J lost 12; bases outside the gene matches: 12. The CDR3 bases are TGTGCCAGTAGTCACAGGGGCGTCAGTATGAAGCTGTTTTTT. It yields the protein CASSHRGVSMKLFF.

The gene calls are TRBV29-1 and TRBJ1-1; the D is unclear. Germline CDR1 SQVTM, CDR2 ANQGSEA. This CDR3 region has 13 residues. The V end was cut by 5 bases, the J end by 3 bases, with 13 bases between. CDR3 in DNA: TGCAGCGTTAAGGAGCGCCCGGACACTGAAGCTTTCTTT. As protein: CSVKERPDTEAFF.

CDR3 amino acids: CASSLLDTQYF. The CDR3, as DNA: TGCGCCAGCAGCCTTCTAGATACGCAGTATTTT. This chain links TRBV5-1 with TRBJ2-3; D not certain. V lost 4 bases to trimming and J lost 5 bases, with 5 bases between them. There are 11 residues in the CDR3. Germline V lookup: CDR1 SGHRS, CDR2 YFSETQ.

Only one count was recorded for this clone. J is TRBJ2-1 and V is TRBV5-1; 9 bases are shared with TRBD1. The germline CDR1 and CDR2 sequences are SGHRS and YFSETQ. V shed 0 bases and J 2 bases; nucleotides not matched to a gene: 3. This CDR3 region has 16 residues. CDR3 nucleotides: TGCGCCAGCAGCTTGGGCGGGACAGGGACCTACAATGAGCAGTTCTTC. Translated, it gives CASSLGGTGTYNEQFF.

This clone was counted a single time. The V gene is TRBV7-9, the J gene TRBJ1-5; 9 nucleotides line up with TRBD1. This CDR3 region has 14 residues. V lost 7 bases to trimming and J lost 6 bases; unmatched junction nucleotides: 7. From germline, CDR1 is SEHNR and CDR2 FQNEAQ (reference sequence). The DNA of the CDR3 is TGTGCCAGCACCCGAGGGACAGGGAGTCAGCCCCAGCATTTT. It encodes CASTRGTGSQPQHF.

The chain employs TRBV7-2 and TRBJ1-1; no firm D call. Germline lookup yields CDR1 SGHTA and CDR2 FQGNSA. V was shortened by 2 bases and J by 5 bases, with 12 bases between the two germline ends. This CDR3 comprises 14 residues. CDR3 amino acids: CASSLYGWETEAFF. DNA for the CDR3: TGTGCCAGCAGCTTATATGGATGGGAGACTGAAGCTTTCTTT.

This chain joins TRBV2 and TRBJ1-2; 7 bases fit TRBD1. Germline assignment: CDR1 SNHLY and CDR2 FYNNEI. Losses at the gene ends were 6 bases for V and 4 bases for J; bases not matched to a gene: 11. This CDR3 is 15 amino acids long. The CDR3 sequence is CASSPGQVQGYGYTF. For the CDR3, the DNA is TGTGCCAGCAGCCCTGGACAGGTACAGGGCTATGGCTACACCTTC.

The genes are TRBV2 and TRBJ1-5, with TRBD1 identical over 9 bases. Germline values: CDR1 SNHLY, CDR2 FYNNEI. This CDR3 has 14 amino acids. With V trimmed by 7 bases and J by 7 bases, 8 bases remained unmatched. The CDR3 loop is CASNLQGARQPQHF. CDR3 sequence (DNA): TGTGCCAGCAACTTACAGGGGGCAAGGCAGCCCCAGCATTTT.

This chain links TRBV25-1 with TRBJ1-1; no firm D call. Germline-derived CDR1 and CDR2 are MGHDK and SYGVNS. The CDR3 spans 15 residues. Trimming took off 1 base at V and 1 base at J, with 10 bases between the two ends. CDR3 sequence reads: CASSESGRRNTEAFF. As DNA, the CDR3 is TGTGCCAGCAGTGAATCGGGCAGGCGGAACACTGAAGCTTTCTTT. The full variable domain, completed using reference TRBV25-1 and TRBJ1-1, is EADIYQTPRYLVIGTGKKITLECSQTMGHDKMYWYQQDPGMELHLIHYSYGVNSTEKGDLSSESTVSRIRTEHFPLTLESARPSHTSQYLCASSESGRRNTEAFFGQGTRLTVV.